Listed below are T cell receptor beta chains from one sample, sequenced in a study of persistence of HIV-infected CD4 T cells. Using immunoSEQ multiplex PCR, the repertoire was profiled, and TCRdb retains in-frame clones only, with some absent. The sample contains 37,000 or so clones, 80% of which appear only once. These receptors are not linked to any known antigen. Sample: CD4+ T cells sorted from PBMCs after 18-hour stimulation, taken from a patient who received antiretroviral therapy. These receptors were collected from an adult man with HIV who was CMV-seropositive. The CDR3 runs from the conserved cysteine through the conserved F or W. A D gene is named only where the DNA matches it firmly. Part of the rows lack a size; the others show once, few, many or a class for expanded clones.

abundance: .; v_gene: TRBV5-1; d_gene: TRBD1; j_gene: TRBJ1-1; CDR3aa: CASSLTGQGMNTEAFF; CDR3nt: TGCGCCAGCAGCTTGACGGGACAGGGAATGAACACTGAAGCTTTCTTT
abundance: .; v_gene: TRBV25-1; d_gene: .; j_gene: TRBJ1-2; CDR3aa: CASSGNTVYGYTF; CDR3nt: TGTGCCAGCAGTGGCAACACAGTCTATGGCTACACCTTC
abundance: .; v_gene: TRBV5-6; d_gene: .; j_gene: TRBJ2-2; CDR3aa: CASSLDTRNTGELFF; CDR3nt: TGTGCCAGCAGCCTGGACACCAGGAACACCGGGGAGCTGTTTTTT
abundance: .; v_gene: TRBV7-2; d_gene: TRBD1; j_gene: TRBJ2-2; CDR3aa: CASSFRQGSTGELFF; CDR3nt: TGTGCCAGCAGCTTCCGACAGGGATCCACCGGGGAGCTGTTTTTT
abundance: once; v_gene: TRBV15; d_gene: TRBD2; j_gene: TRBJ2-3; CDR3aa: CATSRDGGGGFTQYF; CDR3nt: TGTGCCACCAGCAGAGATGGTGGGGGAGGGTTTACGCAGTATTTT
abundance: .; v_gene: TRBV27; d_gene: .; j_gene: TRBJ2-7; CDR3aa: CASSLKRGYEQYF; CDR3nt: TGTGCCAGCAGTTTAAAAAGAGGTTACGAGCAGTACTTC
abundance: .; v_gene: TRBV2; d_gene: .; j_gene: TRBJ2-3; CDR3aa: CASTRRVSTDTQYF; CDR3nt: TGTGCCAGCACCCGCCGGGTATCCACAGATACGCAGTATTTT
abundance: .; v_gene: TRBV5-5; d_gene: .; j_gene: TRBJ2-7; CDR3aa: CASSLRGPISYEQYF; CDR3nt: TGTGCCAGCAGCCTCAGGGGACCGATTTCCTACGAGCAGTACTTC
abundance: .; v_gene: TRBV18; d_gene: .; j_gene: TRBJ2-1; CDR3aa: CASSPPGFSYNEQFF; CDR3nt: TGTGCCAGCTCACCACCTGGATTCTCCTACAATGAGCAGTTCTTC
abundance: .; v_gene: TRBV19; d_gene: TRBD1; j_gene: TRBJ2-2; CDR3aa: CASSDRGTGELFF; CDR3nt: TGTGCCAGTAGTGACAGGGGAACCGGGGAGCTGTTTTTT
abundance: .; v_gene: TRBV4-1; d_gene: TRBD1; j_gene: TRBJ1-2; CDR3aa: CASSPPGQGTGLGYTF; CDR3nt: TGCGCCAGCAGCCCCCCAGGACAGGGTACAGGTTTGGGCTACACCTTC
abundance: .; v_gene: TRBV19; d_gene: .; j_gene: TRBJ1-1; CDR3aa: CASSIKVTGNTEAFF; CDR3nt: TGTGCCAGTAGTATTAAGGTGACAGGGAACACTGAAGCTTTCTTT
abundance: .; v_gene: TRBV12-5; d_gene: .; j_gene: TRBJ2-3; CDR3aa: CASGFSQITDTQYF; CDR3nt: TGTGCTAGTGGTTTTTCGCAGATCACAGATACGCAGTATTTT
abundance: .; v_gene: TRBV5-8; d_gene: .; j_gene: TRBJ1-5; CDR3aa: CASSPGTLKSNQPQHF; CDR3nt: TGTGCCAGCAGCCCGGGGACCCTTAAGAGCAATCAGCCCCAGCATTTT
abundance: .; v_gene: TRBV5-5; d_gene: .; j_gene: TRBJ2-3; CDR3aa: CASRGRQGTDTQYF; CDR3nt: TGTGCCAGCAGGGGGAGGCAGGGGACAGATACGCAGTATTTT
abundance: .; v_gene: TRBV7-8; d_gene: TRBD1; j_gene: TRBJ1-5; CDR3aa: CASSLEQGHSNQPQHF; CDR3nt: TGTGCCAGCAGCTTAGAACAGGGGCATAGCAATCAGCCCCAGCATTTT
abundance: .; v_gene: TRBV6-1; d_gene: TRBD1; j_gene: TRBJ1-5; CDR3aa: CASSEGGQGVRQPQHF; CDR3nt: TGTGCCAGCAGTGAAGGGGGACAGGGAGTAAGGCAGCCCCAGCATTTT
abundance: .; v_gene: TRBV3-1/TRBV3-2; d_gene: .; j_gene: TRBJ2-5; CDR3aa: CASSQEWGQKTQYF; CDR3nt: TGTGCCAGCAGCCAAGAGTGGGGGCAGAAGACCCAGTACTTC
abundance: .; v_gene: TRBV2; d_gene: .; j_gene: TRBJ2-7; CDR3aa: CASRATHSTGQYF; CDR3nt: TGTGCCAGCAGAGCGACTCACTCTACCGGACAGTACTTC
abundance: .; v_gene: TRBV19; d_gene: .; j_gene: TRBJ2-2; CDR3aa: CASSIDTFFGGNTGELFF; CDR3nt: TGTGCCAGTAGTATAGATACGTTTTTCGGGGGGAACACCGGGGAGCTGTTTTTT
abundance: .; v_gene: TRBV7-9; d_gene: .; j_gene: TRBJ2-3; CDR3aa: CASSPPGRGLTDTQYF; CDR3nt: TGTGCCAGCAGCCCTCCGGGGCGAGGACTCACAGATACGCAGTATTTT
abundance: .; v_gene: TRBV15; d_gene: .; j_gene: TRBJ2-7; CDR3aa: CATSRDLSEQYF; CDR3nt: TGTGCCACCAGCAGAGATCTATCCGAGCAGTACTTC
abundance: .; v_gene: TRBV6-5; d_gene: .; j_gene: TRBJ2-7; CDR3aa: CASRALGDEQYF; CDR3nt: TGTGCCAGCAGGGCTTTAGGGGACGAGCAGTACTTC
abundance: few; v_gene: TRBV29-1; d_gene: .; j_gene: TRBJ2-3; CDR3aa: CSVAHRQGGDTQYF; CDR3nt: TGCAGCGTGGCCCACCGGCAGGGTGGAGATACGCAGTATTTT
abundance: .; v_gene: TRBV2; d_gene: TRBD1; j_gene: TRBJ1-5; CDR3aa: CASSRQGWNQPQHF; CDR3nt: TGTGCCAGCAGCAGACAGGGCTGGAATCAGCCCCAGCATTTT
abundance: .; v_gene: TRBV5-4; d_gene: TRBD2; j_gene: TRBJ2-1; CDR3aa: CASSVRNGGTPDEQFF; CDR3nt: TGTGCCAGCAGCGTGAGGAACGGGGGGACGCCCGATGAGCAGTTCTTC
abundance: .; v_gene: TRBV20-1; d_gene: .; j_gene: TRBJ2-6; CDR3aa: CSASEGNSGANVLTF; CDR3nt: TGCAGTGCTAGTGAGGGGAACTCTGGGGCCAACGTCCTGACTTTC
abundance: .; v_gene: TRBV6-5; d_gene: .; j_gene: TRBJ2-7; CDR3aa: CASSYRGSYEQYF; CDR3nt: TGTGCCAGCAGTTACAGGGGATCCTACGAGCAGTACTTC
abundance: few; v_gene: TRBV19; d_gene: .; j_gene: TRBJ2-3; CDR3aa: CATAAGTLPTDTQYF; CDR3nt: TGTGCCACCGCCGCCGGGACATTACCCACAGATACGCAGTATTTT
abundance: .; v_gene: TRBV6-5; d_gene: TRBD2; j_gene: TRBJ2-2; CDR3aa: CVAGRPRDTGELFF; CDR3nt: TGCGTAGCGGGGCGGCCTCGCGACACCGGGGAGCTGTTTTTT